This T cell receptor (beta chain) was sequenced for a study of blood T cell repertoires in COVID-19. Turning to the study itself: Spain, Italy and the United States supplied samples that represented acute and convalescent COVID-19. T cells, B-cell-depleted T cells, or PBMCs supplied cDNA or gDNA.

As handled by the study authors: By means of reference gene primer amplification, nucleated cell counts were estimated. Here immunoSEQ multiplex PCR was the method, and the copy in TCRdb shows in-frame clones only, minus some. V, J and clone size reflect that table, while D and trimming were determined from the DNA. The sample has tens of thousands of clones, 79% seen once. Per the germline V gene, CDR1 is MGHRA and CDR2 is YSYEKL. The V segment lost 0 bases and the J segment 4 bases; nucleotides outside the gene matches: 14. The CDR3 is made up of 19 amino acids. The sample was peripheral blood. The source of this sequence is a man aged 60 to 75 with acute or convalescent COVID-19. This rearrangement joins TRBV4-1 to TRBJ2-5; 10 nucleotides line up with TRBD2. The CDR3 is CASSQDRGPSGGLIETQYF. The CDR3 nucleotides are TGCGCCAGCAGCCAAGATCGGGGCCCTAGCGGGGGTTTAATAGAGACCCAGTACTTC.